The rows below give T cell receptor beta chains drawn from one sample of a study of beta chain features in type 1 diabetes. Using immunoSEQ multiplex PCR, the repertoire was profiled, and TCRdb retains in-frame clones only, with some absent. The data show 900,000 or so clones, with 15% to 20% seen just once and 0.02% to 0.025% held by the top ten. The sample comprised naive CD4+ T cells from blood. The receptors were sampled from a woman under 30 in good health. Each CDR3 is given with its conserved first and last residue. A D gene is named only where the DNA matches it firmly. Only some rows state a clone size, as once, few, many or a class for expanded clones.

clone_size	cdr3_length	d_call	v_call	j_call	cdr3_nt	cdr3_aa
many	12	NA	TRBV21-1	TRBJ1-1	TGTGCCAGCAGCAAACAGGGAACTGAAGCTTTCTTT	CASSKQGTEAFF
NA	15	NA	TRBV11-2	TRBJ2-2	TGTGCCAGCAGCGTGCGACGGTCGAGCACCGGGGAGCTGTTTTTT	CASSVRRSSTGELFF
once	15	NA	TRBV19	TRBJ2-5	TGTGCCAGTAGTATCCGCCCGCGGACCTTGGAGACCCAGTACTTC	CASSIRPRTLETQYF
NA	17	NA	TRBV7-2	TRBJ2-7	TGTGCCAGCAGCTTAGCGGACACTAGGGGGAGGTCCTACGAGCAGTACTTC	CASSLADTRGRSYEQYF
NA	13	NA	TRBV6-6	TRBJ1-5	TGTGCCAGCAGTTACTCGCGGAATCAGCCCCAGCATTTT	CASSYSRNQPQHF
few	15	TRBD2	TRBV28	TRBJ2-3	TGTGCCAGCAGTTTAGTAGCGGGAGGGTCAGGTACGCAGTATTTT	CASSLVAGGSGTQYF
NA	17	TRBD2	TRBV9	TRBJ2-3	TGTGCCAGCAGCGGGGGTAGCGGGAGGGACGGCACAGATACGCAGTATTTT	CASSGGSGRDGTDTQYF
NA	16	TRBD1	TRBV9	TRBJ2-2	TGTGCCAGCAGCCCCCCCGACAGGGGACGGGCCGGGGAGCTGTTTTTT	CASSPPDRGRAGELFF
NA	14	NA	TRBV7-9	TRBJ2-7	TGTGCCAGCACCCCTTTGGTGGGACGCGGCGAGCAGTACTTC	CASTPLVGRGEQYF
few	14	NA	TRBV7-2	TRBJ1-5	TGTGCCAGCAGCTTCCTGGGGGGACCACAGCCCCAGCATTTT	CASSFLGGPQPQHF
NA	16	TRBD1	TRBV5-1	TRBJ2-1	TGCGCCAGCAGCTCAGAGGACAGGGGTGGCTACAATGAGCAGTTCTTC	CASSSEDRGGYNEQFF
NA	15	TRBD2	TRBV5-1	TRBJ2-7	TGCGCCAGCAGCTTGGCGGCTAGCGGGATCTACGAGCAGTACTTC	CASSLAASGIYEQYF
NA	16	NA	TRBV5-4	TRBJ2-2	TGTGCCAGCAGCTGGGGACGAGGGTCGAACACCGGGGAGCTGTTTTTT	CASSWGRGSNTGELFF
few	15	TRBD2	TRBV9	TRBJ2-5	TGTGCCAGCAGCGATAGCGGGGGGTACCAAGAGACCCAGTACTTC	CASSDSGGYQETQYF
few	15	TRBD2	TRBV9	TRBJ2-7	TGTGCCAGCAGCGTGTCTAGCGGGCTGACCTACGAGCAGTACTTC	CASSVSSGLTYEQYF
NA	14	NA	TRBV6-5	TRBJ1-2	TGTGCCAGCAGTTACTCGAGAGGGGGCTATGGCTACACCTTC	CASSYSRGGYGYTF
once	15	TRBD2	TRBV11-2	TRBJ2-1	TGTGCCAGCAGCTCAGGACTAGCGGACACCAATGAGCAGTTCTTC	CASSSGLADTNEQFF
NA	14	NA	TRBV9	TRBJ1-6	TGTGCCAGCAGCGTGGCCCCAATGCAGTCACCCCTCCACTTT	CASSVAPMQSPLHF
NA	14	TRBD2	TRBV13	TRBJ2-7	TGTGCCAGCAGCCCTAGCGGGAGTCACTACGAGCAGTACTTC	CASSPSGSHYEQYF
few	17	NA	TRBV27	TRBJ2-1	TGTGCCAGCAGTTTAAGGGTACAGACAAGCTCCTACAATGAGCAGTTCTTC	CASSLRVQTSSYNEQFF
few	14	NA	TRBV7-2	TRBJ1-3	TGTGCCAGCAGCACCGTGGTCTCTGGAAACACCATATATTTT	CASSTVVSGNTIYF
NA	14	NA	TRBV5-1	TRBJ2-3	TGCGCCAGTGCGGGCGGGGCTGCGGCAGATACGCAGTATTTT	CASAGGAAADTQYF
many	11	NA	TRBV28	TRBJ2-1	TGTGCCAGCAGTTTGCATCTTGGGCAGTTCTTC	CASSLHLGQFF
few	14	NA	TRBV2	TRBJ2-1	TGTGCCAGCAGTCCGGAGACAGGGAGGAATGAGCAGTTCTTC	CASSPETGRNEQFF
NA	14	NA	TRBV7-2	TRBJ1-2	TGTGCCAGCAGCTTAGGGCCCGCCACCTATGGCTACACCTTC	CASSLGPATYGYTF
NA	14	NA	TRBV6-4	TRBJ2-7	TGTGCCAGGTGGGGGGGCGAAGACCCCCACGAGCAGTACTTC	CARWGGEDPHEQYF
few	16	NA	TRBV7-8	TRBJ2-3	TGTGCCAGCAGCTTAGCGCCGACCCCTAGCACAGATACGCAGTATTTT	CASSLAPTPSTDTQYF
NA	13	NA	TRBV7-2	TRBJ2-1	TGTGCCAGCAGCTCAAATCAGGGCAATGAGCAGTTCTTC	CASSSNQGNEQFF
NA	13	NA	TRBV28	TRBJ2-5	TGTGCCAGCAGTTTACAGGTCCAAGAGACCCAGTACTTC	CASSLQVQETQYF
NA	12	NA	TRBV28	TRBJ2-7	TGTGCCAGCAGTTCGCTCTCCTACGAGCAGTACTTC	CASSSLSYEQYF
NA	15	NA	TRBV5-6	TRBJ2-7	TGTGCCAGCAGCTTTTTTGATGAGAGGACCTACGAGCAGTACTTC	CASSFFDERTYEQYF
NA	16	NA	TRBV27	TRBJ1-1	TGTGCCAGCAGTTCCCGGAGGGGGAGATTGAACACTGAAGCTTTCTTT	CASSSRRGRLNTEAFF
NA	16	TRBD1	TRBV28	TRBJ2-2	TGTGCCAGCAGGCCCCCGGGACAGGGTTACGCCGGGGAGCTGTTTTTT	CASRPPGQGYAGELFF
NA	13	TRBD1	TRBV10-3	TRBJ1-1	TGTGCCAAAAGACAGGGCATGAACACTGAAGCTTTCTTT	CAKRQGMNTEAFF
few	14	NA	TRBV19	TRBJ1-5	TGTGCCAGTAGGTGGCAGGGCGGAAATCAGCCCCAGCATTTT	CASRWQGGNQPQHF
NA	16	TRBD2	TRBV7-2	TRBJ2-3	TGTGCCAGCAGCTTAGGGCTAGCGGGAGGAGGAGATACGCAGTATTTT	CASSLGLAGGGDTQYF
NA	19	TRBD2	TRBV7-8	TRBJ2-2	TGTGCCAGCAGCCCCAGCGGCGGACTAGCGGAAATTAACACCGGGGAGCTGTTTTTT	CASSPSGGLAEINTGELFF
NA	17	NA	TRBV10-3	TRBJ2-6	TGTGCCATCAGTGAGTTGGGGCCTTTCTCTGGGGCCAACGTCCTGACTTTC	CAISELGPFSGANVLTF
NA	16	NA	TRBV9	TRBJ2-7	TGTGCCAGCAGCGTAGGCCCTAGCCTGTTAATCTACGAGCAGTACTTC	CASSVGPSLLIYEQYF
NA	13	NA	TRBV7-2	TRBJ2-2	TGTGCCAGCAGCTCACGGGACGGCGGGGAGCTGTTTTTT	CASSSRDGGELFF
NA	16	NA	TRBV29-1	TRBJ2-1	TGCAGCGTCGGGGGTGTTTGGGGAGACCAATACAATGAGCAGTTCTTC	CSVGGVWGDQYNEQFF
NA	16	TRBD2	TRBV29-1	TRBJ2-3	TGCAGCGTTGAACGGGGGACTAGCGGGAGTGGAAATACGCAGTATTTT	CSVERGTSGSGNTQYF
NA	18	TRBD1	TRBV7-9	TRBJ2-3	TGTGCCAGCAGCCCTACGTCGGACAGGGAAACTAGCACAGATACGCAGTATTTT	CASSPTSDRETSTDTQYF
few	12	NA	TRBV6-5	TRBJ1-1	TGTGCCAGCAGCAACGGACCAACCCGGGCTTTCTTT	CASSNGPTRAFF
NA	13	TRBD1	TRBV29-1	TRBJ2-1	TGCAGCGTTGAAAGACAGGGTCTCGATGAGCAGTTCTTC	CSVERQGLDEQFF
NA	13	NA	TRBV28	TRBJ1-2	TGTGCCAGCAGTTTGGCGGGGGGCTATGGCTACACCTTC	CASSLAGGYGYTF
few	16	TRBD2	TRBV27	TRBJ2-1	TGTGCCAGCAGTTCTGGCGGGAGGGTAGGAAAGAATGAGCAGTTCTTC	CASSSGGRVGKNEQFF
NA	15	TRBD2	TRBV28	TRBJ2-2	TGTGCCAGCAGTCCTTCTAGCGGGAGAACCGGGGAGCTGTTTTTT	CASSPSSGRTGELFF
NA	15	TRBD2	TRBV10-2	TRBJ2-2	TGCGCCAGCAGTGGCCGGACTAGCGGGAGCGGGGAGCTGTTTTTT	CASSGRTSGSGELFF
few	15	TRBD1	TRBV4-2	TRBJ1-5	TGTGCCAGCAGCCCCGGGACAGGGTATGATCAGCCCCAGCATTTT	CASSPGTGYDQPQHF
few	18	NA	TRBV19	TRBJ1-5	TGTGCCAGTAGTATAGATCGAAAGGGAGGGTATAGCAATCAGCCCCAGCATTTT	CASSIDRKGGYSNQPQHF
few	15	TRBD1	TRBV30	TRBJ2-5	TGTGCCTGGTCCCTTAAACAGGGGCGCCAAGAGACCCAGTACTTC	CAWSLKQGRQETQYF
few	15	NA	TRBV7-7	TRBJ2-3	TGTGCTAGCAGCCCCGGGGGGCGCGGCACAGATACGCAGTATTTT	CASSPGGRGTDTQYF
NA	15	TRBD1	TRBV7-9	TRBJ1-4	TGTGCCAGCAGCTACGCCGGGACAGGGGGTGAAAAACTGTTTTTT	CASSYAGTGGEKLFF
NA	14	NA	TRBV25-1	TRBJ2-7	TGTGCCAGCAGTGAATATGCGACTCGGGACGAGCAGTACTTC	CASSEYATRDEQYF
few	13	NA	TRBV28	TRBJ2-1	TGTGCCAGCAGTTTAGGGGGATCGAAACTTCGGTTCTTC	CASSLGGSKLRFF
once	15	TRBD1	TRBV5-4	TRBJ1-2	TGTGCCAGCAGCTTGGACAGGGGCGTCCTCTATGGCTACACCTTC	CASSLDRGVLYGYTF
few	14	TRBD2	TRBV10-3	TRBJ2-7	TGTGCCATCAGTGAGCCGGCTAGCGGCTACGAGCAGTACTTC	CAISEPASGYEQYF
few	16	TRBD1	TRBV4-2	TRBJ2-2	TGTGCCAGCAGCTCACCGGGACAGCGGTTCTCCGGGGAGCTGTTTTTT	CASSSPGQRFSGELFF
NA	15	NA	TRBV6-1	TRBJ1-1	TGTGCCAGCAGTGCCCAACAAGTCGTGAACACTGAAGCTTTCTTT	CASSAQQVVNTEAFF